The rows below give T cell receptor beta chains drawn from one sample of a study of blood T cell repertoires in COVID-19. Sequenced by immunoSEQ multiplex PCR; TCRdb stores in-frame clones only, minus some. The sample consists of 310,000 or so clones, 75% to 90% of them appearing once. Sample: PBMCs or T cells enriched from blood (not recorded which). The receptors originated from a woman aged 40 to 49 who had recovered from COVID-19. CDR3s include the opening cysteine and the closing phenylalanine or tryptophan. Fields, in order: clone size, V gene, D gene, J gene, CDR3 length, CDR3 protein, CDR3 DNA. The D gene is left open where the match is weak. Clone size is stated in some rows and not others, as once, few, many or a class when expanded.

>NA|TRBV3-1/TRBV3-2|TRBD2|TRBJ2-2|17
CASRPHATSGRARELFF
TGTGCCAGCAGACCTCATGCGACTAGCGGGAGGGCCAGGGAGCTGTTTTTT
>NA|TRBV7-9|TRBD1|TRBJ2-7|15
CASSPVPGQGYEQYF
TGTGCCAGCAGCCCCGTCCCGGGACAGGGGTACGAGCAGTACTTC
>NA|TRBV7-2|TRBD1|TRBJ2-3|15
CASSLDRGLTDTQYF
TGTGCCAGCAGCTTAGACAGGGGGCTCACAGATACGCAGTATTTT
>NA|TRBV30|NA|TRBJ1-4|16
CAWSDPRLGVGEKLFF
TGTGCCTGGAGTGACCCTAGGTTGGGAGTAGGAGAAAAACTGTTTTTT
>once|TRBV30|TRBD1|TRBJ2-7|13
CAWSGTGFYEQYF
TGTGCCTGGAGCGGGACAGGGTTCTACGAGCAGTACTTC
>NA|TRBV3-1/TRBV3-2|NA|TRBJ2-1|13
CASRDYSVDEQFF
TGTGCCAGCAGGGACTACTCAGTCGATGAGCAGTTCTTC
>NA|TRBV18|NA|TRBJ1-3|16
CASSPLQGRTGNTIYF
TGTGCCAGCTCACCACTTCAGGGGCGGACTGGAAACACCATATATTTT
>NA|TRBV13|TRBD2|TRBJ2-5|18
CASSPRGTSGRAQETQYF
TGTGCCAGCAGCCCCCGCGGGACTAGCGGGAGGGCCCAAGAGACCCAGTACTTC
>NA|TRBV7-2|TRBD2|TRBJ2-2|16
CASSLKLAGAGGELFF
TGTGCCAGCAGCTTAAAACTAGCGGGAGCCGGCGGGGAGCTGTTTTTT
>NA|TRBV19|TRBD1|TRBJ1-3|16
CASSSRTGGFGNTIYF
TGTGCCAGTAGTAGTCGGACAGGGGGATTTGGAAACACCATATATTTT
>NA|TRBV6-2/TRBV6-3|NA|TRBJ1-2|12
CASSYSSYGYTF
TGTGCCAGCAGTTACTCGAGCTATGGCTACACCTTC
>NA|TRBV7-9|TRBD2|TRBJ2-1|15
CASSFSGRSYNEQFF
TGTGCCAGCAGTTTTAGCGGGAGATCCTACAATGAGCAGTTCTTC
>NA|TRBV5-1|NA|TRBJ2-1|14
CASSTSVGTDEQFF
TGCGCCAGCAGCACCAGCGTGGGTACGGATGAGCAGTTCTTC
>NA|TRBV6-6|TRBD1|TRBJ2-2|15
CASSWDRGETGELFF
TGTGCCAGCAGTTGGGACAGGGGGGAAACCGGGGAGCTGTTTTTT
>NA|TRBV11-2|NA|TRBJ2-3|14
CASSHRVGTDTQYF
TGTGCCAGCAGCCACAGGGTAGGAACAGATACGCAGTATTTT
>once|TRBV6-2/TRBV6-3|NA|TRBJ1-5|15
CASSIPPGLNQPQHF
TGTGCCAGCAGTATTCCGCCGGGACTCAATCAGCCCCAGCATTTT
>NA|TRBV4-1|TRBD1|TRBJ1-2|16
CASSQYSGGTNYGYTF
TGCGCCAGCAGCCAATATTCAGGGGGAACCAACTATGGCTACACCTTC
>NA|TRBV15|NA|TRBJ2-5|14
CATSRQGYQETQYF
TGTGCCACCAGTCGCCAGGGATACCAAGAGACCCAGTACTTC
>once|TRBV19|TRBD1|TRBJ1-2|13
CASSTDRSSGYTF
TGTGCCAGTAGTACGGACAGGTCCTCAGGCTACACCTTC
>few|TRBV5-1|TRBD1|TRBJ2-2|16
CASSLAGQGNTGELFF
TGCGCCAGCAGCTTGGCAGGACAGGGGAACACCGGGGAGCTGTTTTTT
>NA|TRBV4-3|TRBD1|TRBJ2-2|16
CASSHNRGLNTGELFF
TGCGCCAGCAGCCACAACAGGGGATTGAACACCGGGGAGCTGTTTTTT
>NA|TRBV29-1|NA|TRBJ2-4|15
CSAGGGASAKNIQYF
TGCAGCGCCGGAGGGGGGGCTTCTGCCAAAAACATTCAGTACTTC
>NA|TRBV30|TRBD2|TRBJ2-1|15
CAWSVGSGGHNEQFF
TGTGCCTGGAGCGTGGGGTCGGGGGGGCACAATGAGCAGTTCTTC
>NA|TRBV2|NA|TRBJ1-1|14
CASSERRQDTEAFF
TGTGCCAGCAGTGAAAGGAGGCAGGACACTGAAGCTTTCTTT
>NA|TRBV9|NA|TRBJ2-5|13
CASTLPRSETQYF
TGTGCCAGCACCCTCCCCAGGTCGGAGACCCAGTACTTC
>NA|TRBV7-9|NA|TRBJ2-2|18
CASSFQRGGGSNTGELFF
TGTGCCAGCAGCTTTCAACGGGGCGGGGGCTCGAACACCGGGGAGCTGTTTTTT
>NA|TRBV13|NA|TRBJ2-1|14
CASTEGGPGNEQFF
TGTGCCAGCACTGAGGGGGGGCCCGGGAATGAGCAGTTCTTC
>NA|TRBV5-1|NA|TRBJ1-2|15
CASSLATGTYYGYTF
TGCGCCAGCAGCTTGGCGACAGGAACCTACTATGGCTACACCTTC
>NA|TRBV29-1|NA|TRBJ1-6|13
CSVERETNSPLHF
TGCAGCGTTGAGAGAGAAACCAATTCACCCCTCCACTTT
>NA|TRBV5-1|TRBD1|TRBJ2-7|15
CASSQGQGASVEQYF
TGCGCCAGCAGCCAGGGACAGGGGGCTTCAGTCGAGCAGTACTTC
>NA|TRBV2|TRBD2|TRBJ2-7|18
CASSGRTSGGRHSYEQCF
TGTGCCAGCAGTGGGCGGACTAGCGGGGGCCGGCACTCCTACGAGCAGTGCTTC
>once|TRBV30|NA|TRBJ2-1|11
CAWSGTNEQFF
TGTGCCTGGAGTGGGACTAACGAGCAGTTCTTC
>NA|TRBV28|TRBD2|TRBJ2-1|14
CASRSGGAYNEQFF
TGTGCCAGCCGGAGCGGGGGCGCCTACAATGAGCAGTTCTTC
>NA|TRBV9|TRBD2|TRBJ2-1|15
CASSVSGPSYNEQFF
TGTGCCAGCAGCGTTAGCGGGCCATCCTACAATGAGCAGTTCTTC
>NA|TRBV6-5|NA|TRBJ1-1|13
CASRETRNTEAFF
TGTGCCAGCAGAGAGACACGGAACACTGAAGCTTTCTTT
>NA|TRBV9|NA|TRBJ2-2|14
CASSPRGGERELFF
TGTGCCAGCAGCCCCCGAGGGGGGGAACGGGAGCTGTTTTTT
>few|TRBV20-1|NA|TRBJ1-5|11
CSANRGQPQHF
TGCAGTGCTAATCGCGGTCAGCCCCAGCATTTT
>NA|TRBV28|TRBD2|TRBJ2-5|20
CASRSYWLGATSGGQETQYF
TGTGCCAGCAGATCTTATTGGTTGGGGGCGACTAGCGGGGGCCAAGAGACCCAGTACTTC
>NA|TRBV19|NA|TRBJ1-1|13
CASSRTENTEAFF
TGTGCCAGTAGTCGCACAGAAAACACTGAAGCTTTCTTT
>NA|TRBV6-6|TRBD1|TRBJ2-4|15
CASSPRDRVKNIQYF
TGTGCCAGCAGTCCCCGGGACAGGGTCAAAAACATTCAGTACTTC